This T cell receptor (beta chain) was retrieved from a study of tissue T cells after allogeneic stem cell transplantation. Comparators without hematopoietic cell transplant had other cancers, at least five gastrointestinal samples, and no known gastrointestinal disease. The CDR3 contains 13 residues. The germline gives CDR1 KGHSH, CDR2 LQKENI. The V gene lost 8 bases and the J gene lost 2 bases, with 12 bases spanning the gap. The table came from immunoSEQ multiplex PCR; TCRdb's copy has only in-frame clones and leaves some out. The sample lists 20,000 to 30,000 clones, 73% occurring once. This clone has just one count.

This specimen consisted of tissue from the ileum, obtained at autopsy. This receptor was identified in a female donor older than 55 with lung cancer. The chain is built from TRBV18 and TRBJ2-5, with D maybe TRBD2 (5 bases). CDR3: CASQEGLQETQYF. The CDR3 DNA is TGTGCCAGCCAAGAGGGTTTACAAGAGACCCAGTACTTC.